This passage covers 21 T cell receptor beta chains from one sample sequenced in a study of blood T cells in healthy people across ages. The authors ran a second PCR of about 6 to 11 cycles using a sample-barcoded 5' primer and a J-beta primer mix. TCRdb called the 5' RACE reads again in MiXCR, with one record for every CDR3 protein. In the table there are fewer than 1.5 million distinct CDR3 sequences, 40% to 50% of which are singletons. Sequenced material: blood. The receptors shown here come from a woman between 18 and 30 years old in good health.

CDR3 sequence (DNA): TGTGCCTGGAGTGGAGAATTAAGGACCATTGGCGAGCAGTACTTC. Amino acid sequence: CAWSGELRTIGEQYF. The genes are TRBV30 and TRBJ2-7; D is unclear. The V end was cut by 1 base, the J end by 6 bases, with 19 bases between. CDR1 and CDR2 from the germline V gene are GTSNPN and SVGIG (reference sequence). The CDR3 is 15 amino acids.

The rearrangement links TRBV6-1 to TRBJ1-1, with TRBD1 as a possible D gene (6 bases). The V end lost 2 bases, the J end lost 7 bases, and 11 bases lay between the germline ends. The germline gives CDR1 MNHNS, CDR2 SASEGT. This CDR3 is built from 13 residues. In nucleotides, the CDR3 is TGTGCCAGCAGTGAATGGGGGGCAGTTGAAGCTTTCTTT. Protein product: CASSEWGAVEAFF.

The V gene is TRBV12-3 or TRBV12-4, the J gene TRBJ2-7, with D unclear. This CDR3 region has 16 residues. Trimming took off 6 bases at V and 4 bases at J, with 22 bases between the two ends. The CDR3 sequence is CASSLVGTGLWYEQYF. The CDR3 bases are TGTGCCAGCAGCCTAGTGGGAACGGGCCTCTGGTACGAGCAGTACTTC.

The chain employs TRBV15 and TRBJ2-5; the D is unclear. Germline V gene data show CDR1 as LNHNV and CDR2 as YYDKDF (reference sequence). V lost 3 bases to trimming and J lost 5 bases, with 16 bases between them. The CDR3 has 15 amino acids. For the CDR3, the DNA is TGTGCCACCAGCAGTAGAGTGTCCCTGATTGAGACCCAGTACTTC. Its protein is CATSSRVSLIETQYF.

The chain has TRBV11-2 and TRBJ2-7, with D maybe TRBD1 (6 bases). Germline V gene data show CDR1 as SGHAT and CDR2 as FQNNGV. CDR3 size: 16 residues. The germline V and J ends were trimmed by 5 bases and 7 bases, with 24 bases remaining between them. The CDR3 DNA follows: TGTGCCAGCAGCCCACGAGGGGGTGGGAGAGAGGATGAGCAGTACTTC. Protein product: CASSPRGGGREDEQYF.

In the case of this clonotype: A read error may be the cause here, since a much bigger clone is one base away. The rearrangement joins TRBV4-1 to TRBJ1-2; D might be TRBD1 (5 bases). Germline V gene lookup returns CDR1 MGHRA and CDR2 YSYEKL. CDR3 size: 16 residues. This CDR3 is CAGSQESGASILGYTF. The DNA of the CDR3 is TGCGCCGGCAGCCAAGAGTCCGGGGCCTCAATCCTTGGCTACACCTTC.

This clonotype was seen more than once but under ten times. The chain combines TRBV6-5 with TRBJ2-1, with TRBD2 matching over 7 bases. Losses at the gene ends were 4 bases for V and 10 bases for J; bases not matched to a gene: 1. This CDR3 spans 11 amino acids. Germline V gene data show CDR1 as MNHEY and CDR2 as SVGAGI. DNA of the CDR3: TGTGCCAGCAGTTCAGCGGGGGAGCAGTTCTTC. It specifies CASSSAGEQFF.

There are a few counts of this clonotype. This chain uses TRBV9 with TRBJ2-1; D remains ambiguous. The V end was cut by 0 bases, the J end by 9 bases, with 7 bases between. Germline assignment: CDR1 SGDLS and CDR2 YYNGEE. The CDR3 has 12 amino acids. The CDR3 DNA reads TGTGCCAGCAGCGTAGAAGGCACTGAGCAGTTCTTC. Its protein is CASSVEGTEQFF.

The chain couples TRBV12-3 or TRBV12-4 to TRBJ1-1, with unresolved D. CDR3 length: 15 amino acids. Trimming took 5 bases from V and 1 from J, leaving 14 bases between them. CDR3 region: CASSRPLPWNTEAFF. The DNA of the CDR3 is TGTGCCAGCAGTAGGCCCCTCCCGTGGAACACTGAAGCTTTCTTT.

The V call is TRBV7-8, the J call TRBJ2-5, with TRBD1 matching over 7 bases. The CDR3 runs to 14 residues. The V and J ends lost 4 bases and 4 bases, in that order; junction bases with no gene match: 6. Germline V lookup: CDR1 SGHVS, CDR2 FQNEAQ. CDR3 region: CASSSSTGVETQYF. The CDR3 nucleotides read TGTGCCAGCAGCTCCTCAACAGGGGTAGAGACCCAGTACTTC.

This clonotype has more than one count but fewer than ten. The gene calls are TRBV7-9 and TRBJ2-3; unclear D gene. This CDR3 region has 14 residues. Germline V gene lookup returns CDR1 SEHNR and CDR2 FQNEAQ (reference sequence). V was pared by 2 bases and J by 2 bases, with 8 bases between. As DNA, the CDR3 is TGTGCCAGCAGCTTAATAGACACCACAGATACGCAGTATTTT. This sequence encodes CASSLIDTTDTQYF.

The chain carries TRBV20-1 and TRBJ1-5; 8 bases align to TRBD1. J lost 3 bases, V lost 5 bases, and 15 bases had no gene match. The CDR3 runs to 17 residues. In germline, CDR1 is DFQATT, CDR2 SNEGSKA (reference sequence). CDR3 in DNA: TGCAGTGCTGGAGCAGTCGTAGGACAGGGCTTCAATCAGCCCCAGCATTTT. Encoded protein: CSAGAVVGQGFNQPQHF.

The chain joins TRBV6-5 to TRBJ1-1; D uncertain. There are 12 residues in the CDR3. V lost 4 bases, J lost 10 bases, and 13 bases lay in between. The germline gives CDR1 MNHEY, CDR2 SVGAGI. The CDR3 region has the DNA TGTGCCAGCAGTTCAGGATCGACGGTAGCTTTCTTT. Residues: CASSSGSTVAFF.

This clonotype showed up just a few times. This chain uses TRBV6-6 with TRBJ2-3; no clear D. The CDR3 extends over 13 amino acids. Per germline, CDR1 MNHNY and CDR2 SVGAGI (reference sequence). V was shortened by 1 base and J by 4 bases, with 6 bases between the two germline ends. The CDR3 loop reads CASSYWGPDTQYF. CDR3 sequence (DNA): TGTGCCAGCAGTTACTGGGGTCCAGATACGCAGTATTTT.

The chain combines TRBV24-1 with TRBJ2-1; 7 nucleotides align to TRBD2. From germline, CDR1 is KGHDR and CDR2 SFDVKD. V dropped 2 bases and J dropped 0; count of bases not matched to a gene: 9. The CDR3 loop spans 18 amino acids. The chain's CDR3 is CATSDSGLGESSYNEQFF. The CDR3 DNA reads TGTGCCACCAGTGATTCAGGACTAGGTGAGAGCTCCTACAATGAGCAGTTCTTC.

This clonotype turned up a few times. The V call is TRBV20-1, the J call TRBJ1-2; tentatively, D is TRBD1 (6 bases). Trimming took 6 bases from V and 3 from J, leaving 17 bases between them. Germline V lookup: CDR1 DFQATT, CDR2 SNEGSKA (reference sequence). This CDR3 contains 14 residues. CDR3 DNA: TGCAGTGCCCCCCTGGTGGGGGGCGACTATGGCTACACCTTC. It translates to CSAPLVGGDYGYTF.

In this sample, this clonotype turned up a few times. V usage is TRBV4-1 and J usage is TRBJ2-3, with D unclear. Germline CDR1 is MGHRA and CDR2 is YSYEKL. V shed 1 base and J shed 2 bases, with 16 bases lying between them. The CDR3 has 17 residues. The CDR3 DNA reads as TGCGCCAGCAGCCAAGCGGAACGTATTGTAATCACAGATACGCAGTATTTT. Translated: CASSQAERIVITDTQYF.

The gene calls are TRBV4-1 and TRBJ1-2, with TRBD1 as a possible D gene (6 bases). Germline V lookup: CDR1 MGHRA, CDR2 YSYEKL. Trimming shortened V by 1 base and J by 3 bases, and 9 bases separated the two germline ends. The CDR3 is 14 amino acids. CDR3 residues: CASSQGGQHYGYTF. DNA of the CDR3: TGCGCCAGCAGCCAAGGCGGACAGCACTATGGCTACACCTTC.

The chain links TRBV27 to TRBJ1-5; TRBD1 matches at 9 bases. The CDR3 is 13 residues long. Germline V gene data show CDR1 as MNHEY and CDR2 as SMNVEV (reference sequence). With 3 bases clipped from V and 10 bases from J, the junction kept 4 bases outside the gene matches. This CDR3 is CASSFGTGSPQHF. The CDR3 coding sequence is TGTGCCAGCAGTTTCGGGACAGGGAGTCCCCAGCATTTT.

Here the CDR3 reads CASSKGQGGTGELFF. DNA for the CDR3: TGTGCCAGCAGCAAGGGACAGGGGGGCACCGGGGAGCTGTTTTTT. The chain recombines TRBV9 with TRBJ2-2; 11 nucleotides match TRBD1. This CDR3 comprises 15 residues. Germline V lookup: CDR1 SGDLS, CDR2 YYNGEE. V trimming: 4 bases; J trimming: 4 bases; junction bases outside the gene matches: 3.

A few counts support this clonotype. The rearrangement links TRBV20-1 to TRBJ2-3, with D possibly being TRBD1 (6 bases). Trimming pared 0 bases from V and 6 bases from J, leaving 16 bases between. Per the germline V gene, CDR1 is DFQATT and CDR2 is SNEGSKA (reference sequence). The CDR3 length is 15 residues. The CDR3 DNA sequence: TGCAGTGCTAGAGATCCTGGCGGAAGGGGGGATACGCAGTATTTT. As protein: CSARDPGGRGDTQYF.